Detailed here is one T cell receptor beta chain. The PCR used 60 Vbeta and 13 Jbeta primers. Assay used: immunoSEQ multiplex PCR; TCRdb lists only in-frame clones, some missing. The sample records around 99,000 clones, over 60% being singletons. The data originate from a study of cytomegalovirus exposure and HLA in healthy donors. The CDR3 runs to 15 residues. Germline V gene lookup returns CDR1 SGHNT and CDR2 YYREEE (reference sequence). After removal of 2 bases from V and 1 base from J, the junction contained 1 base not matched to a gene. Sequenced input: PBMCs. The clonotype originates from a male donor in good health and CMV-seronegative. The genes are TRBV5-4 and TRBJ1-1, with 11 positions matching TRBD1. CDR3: CASSLGQGANTEAFF. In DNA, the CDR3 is TGTGCCAGCAGCTTAGGACAGGGGGCGAACACTGAAGCTTTCTTT.